A selection of T cell receptor beta chains follows, all from one sample in a study of T cell repertoires in cytomegalovirus infection. MiXCR, run by TCRdb on the reads, gives a single entry per CDR3 protein. The sample holds some 800,000 distinct CDR3 sequences, about 30% seen once. No cognate antigen is known for these TCRs. Sequenced material: cultured CD8+ T cells from PBMCs, taken from culture after CMV antigen stimulation. These receptors originate from a human donor in good health (CMV status not recorded). Some clones in this sample may be carry-over from other donors' samples. Both conserved end residues are part of each CDR3. A D gene is named only where the DNA matches it firmly. A row's size may be missing; if present it is once, few, many or a size class.

TRBV13	TRBJ1-5	.	13	.	CASSRGRNQPQHF	TGTGCCAGCAGTAGGGGTAGAAATCAGCCCCAGCATTTT
TRBV12-5	TRBJ1-2	TRBD1	12	.	CASGPTGNGYTF	TGTGCTAGTGGTCCGACAGGGAATGGCTACACCTTC
TRBV2	TRBJ1-5	.	15	few	CASSTTRDSNQPQHF	TGTGCCAGCAGTACCACCCGGGACAGCAATCAGCCCCAGCATTTT
TRBV6-6	TRBJ2-7	.	13	.	CASLPGHSYEQYF	TGTGCCAGCCTACCGGGACATTCCTACGAGCAGTACTTC
TRBV7-2	TRBJ2-1	.	11	many	CASSQLLEQFF	TGTGCCAGCAGCCAGCTTTTGGAGCAGTTCTTC
TRBV27	TRBJ2-3	.	14	few	CASSLSIIPDTQYF	TGTGCCAGCAGTCTCTCAATAATTCCAGATACGCAGTATTTT
TRBV2	TRBJ1-1	TRBD1	14	few	CASRPGGRGTEAFF	TGTGCCAGCAGACCAGGGGGCAGAGGCACTGAAGCTTTCTTT
TRBV2	TRBJ2-1	TRBD2	14	few	CASTRAGGPNEQFF	TGTGCCAGCACTAGAGCGGGGGGGCCGAATGAGCAGTTCTTC
TRBV12-5	TRBJ1-2	.	13	many	CASGLYAGKGYTF	TGTGCTAGTGGTTTATACGCGGGGAAAGGCTACACCTTC
TRBV29-1	TRBJ2-1	TRBD1	14	few	CSVWTGEAYNEQFF	TGCAGCGTCTGGACAGGGGAGGCCTACAATGAGCAGTTCTTC
TRBV5-1	TRBJ1-5	.	15	.	CASTLTGDSNQPQHF	TGCGCCAGCACCTTGACAGGAGATAGCAATCAGCCCCAGCATTTT
TRBV19	TRBJ1-5	.	15	few	CASSFRYRSNQPQHF	TGTGCCAGTAGTTTCAGATATCGTAGCAATCAGCCCCAGCATTTT
TRBV10-3	TRBJ1-2	TRBD1	16	few	CAISSGTGDQGYGYTF	TGTGCCATCAGCTCCGGGACAGGGGATCAAGGCTATGGCTACACCTTC
TRBV7-9	TRBJ1-1	TRBD1	15	few	CASSPRQGAWTEAFF	TGTGCCAGCAGCCCGCGACAGGGGGCTTGGACTGAAGCTTTCTTT
TRBV4-2	TRBJ1-2	TRBD1	15	.	CASSQEKGGPYGYTF	TGTGCCAGCAGCCAAGAGAAAGGGGGCCCCTATGGCTACACCTTC
TRBV11-3	TRBJ2-3	.	14	few	CASSSSLPTDTQYF	TGTGCCAGCAGCTCCTCATTGCCCACAGATACGCAGTATTTT